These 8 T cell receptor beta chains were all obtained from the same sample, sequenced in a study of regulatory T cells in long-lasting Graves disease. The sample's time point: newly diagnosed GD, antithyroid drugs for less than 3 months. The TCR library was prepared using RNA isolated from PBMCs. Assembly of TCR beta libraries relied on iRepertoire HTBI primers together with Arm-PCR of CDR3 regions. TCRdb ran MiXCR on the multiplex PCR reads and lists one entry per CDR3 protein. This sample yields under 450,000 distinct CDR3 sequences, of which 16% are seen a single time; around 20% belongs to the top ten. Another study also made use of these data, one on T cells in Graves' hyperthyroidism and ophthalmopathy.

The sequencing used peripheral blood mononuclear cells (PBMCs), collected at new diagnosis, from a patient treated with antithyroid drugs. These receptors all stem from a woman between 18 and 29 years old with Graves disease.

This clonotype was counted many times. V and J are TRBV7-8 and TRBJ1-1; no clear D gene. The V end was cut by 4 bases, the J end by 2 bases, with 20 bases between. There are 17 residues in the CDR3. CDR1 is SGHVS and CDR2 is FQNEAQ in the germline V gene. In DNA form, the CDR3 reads TGTGCCAGCAGCTCCCCTGGTGAAGTCCCCATCAACACTGAAGCTTTCTTT. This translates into CASSSPGEVPINTEAFF.

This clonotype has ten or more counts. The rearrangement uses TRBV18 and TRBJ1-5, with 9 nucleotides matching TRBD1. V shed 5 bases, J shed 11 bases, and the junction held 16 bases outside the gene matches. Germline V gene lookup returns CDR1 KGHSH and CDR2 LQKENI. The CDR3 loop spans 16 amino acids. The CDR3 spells CASSTTGTGLGRTQHF. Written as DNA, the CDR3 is TGTGCCAGCTCAACGACCGGGACAGGGCTGGGGAGGACCCAGCATTTT. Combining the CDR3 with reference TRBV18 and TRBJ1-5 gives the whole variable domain NAGVMQNPRHLVRRRGQEARLRCSPMKGHSHVYWYRQLPEEGLKFMVYLQKENIIDESGMPKERFSAEFPKEGPSILRIQQVVRGDSAAYFCASSTTGTGLGRTQHFGDGTRLSIL.

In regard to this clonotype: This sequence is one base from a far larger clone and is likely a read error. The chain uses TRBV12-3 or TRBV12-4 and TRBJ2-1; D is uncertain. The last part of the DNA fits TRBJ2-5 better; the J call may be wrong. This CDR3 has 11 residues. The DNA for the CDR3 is TGTGCCAGCAGTTTGATGGAGACCCAGTACTTC. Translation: CASSLMETQYF.

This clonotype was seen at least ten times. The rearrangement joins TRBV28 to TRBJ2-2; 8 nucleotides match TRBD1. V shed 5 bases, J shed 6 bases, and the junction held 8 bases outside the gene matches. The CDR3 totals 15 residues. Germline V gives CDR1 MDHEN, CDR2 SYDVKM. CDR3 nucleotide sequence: TGTGCCAGCAGTCTTCCGGGACAGGATCCCGGGGAGCTGTTTTTT. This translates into CASSLPGQDPGELFF.

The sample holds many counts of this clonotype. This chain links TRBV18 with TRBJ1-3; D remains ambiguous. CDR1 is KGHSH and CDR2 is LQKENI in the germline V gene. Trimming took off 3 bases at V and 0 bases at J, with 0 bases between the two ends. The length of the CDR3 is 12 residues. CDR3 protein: CASSPSGNTIYF. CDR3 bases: TGTGCCAGCTCACCCTCTGGAAACACCATATATTTT.

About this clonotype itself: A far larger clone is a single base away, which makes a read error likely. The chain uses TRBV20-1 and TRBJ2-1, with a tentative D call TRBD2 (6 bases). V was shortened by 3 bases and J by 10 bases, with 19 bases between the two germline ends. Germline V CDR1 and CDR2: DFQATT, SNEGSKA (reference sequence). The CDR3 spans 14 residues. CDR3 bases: TGCAGTGCTAGGGTCCCGGGGGACTCCTACGAGCAGTTCTTC. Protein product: CSARVPGDSYEQFF.

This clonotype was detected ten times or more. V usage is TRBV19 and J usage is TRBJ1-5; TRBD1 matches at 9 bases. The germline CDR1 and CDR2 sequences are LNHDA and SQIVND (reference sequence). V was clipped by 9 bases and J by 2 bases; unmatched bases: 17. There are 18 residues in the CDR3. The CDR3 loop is CASGTGSLVIRGNQPQHF. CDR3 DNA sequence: TGTGCCAGCGGGACAGGGTCTCTAGTTATCCGGGGCAATCAGCCCCAGCATTTT.

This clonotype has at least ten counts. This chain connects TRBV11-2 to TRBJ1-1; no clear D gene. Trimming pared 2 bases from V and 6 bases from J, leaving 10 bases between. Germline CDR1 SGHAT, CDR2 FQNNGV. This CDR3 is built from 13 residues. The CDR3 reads CASSLMTASEAFF. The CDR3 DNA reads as TGTGCCAGCAGCTTAATGACTGCGTCTGAAGCTTTCTTT.